Included here is one T cell receptor (beta chain) sequence, with context. Its specificity is unknown. The CDR3 sequence is 15 residues long. Looked up from germline, CDR1 is SGHRS and CDR2 is YFSETQ. V gave up 6 bases and J gave up 1 base, with 16 bases separating them. A J-beta primer mix and a sample-barcoded 5' primer were used in a second PCR of roughly 6 to 12 cycles. From the 5' RACE reads, TCRdb called clonotypes with MiXCR, one entry per CDR3 protein. The table shows about 2 million distinct CDR3 sequences, with less than 50% occurring only once. There were healthy Caucasian individuals from Russia, aged about 6 to 90, serving as donors. Isolation per sample recovered at least 7 million PBMCs. The data belong to a study of blood T cells in healthy people across ages. Study-level findings and limits: Diversity estimated from one million T cells was considered an underestimate.

The specimen sequenced was blood. The chain is built from TRBV5-1 and TRBJ2-5; a weak D match, TRBD2 (6 bases). The clonotype comes from a woman aged 40 to 55 in good health. Here the CDR3 reads CASMRISGPQETQYF. DNA for the CDR3: TGCGCCAGCATGAGGATTAGCGGACCCCAAGAGACCCAGTACTTC.